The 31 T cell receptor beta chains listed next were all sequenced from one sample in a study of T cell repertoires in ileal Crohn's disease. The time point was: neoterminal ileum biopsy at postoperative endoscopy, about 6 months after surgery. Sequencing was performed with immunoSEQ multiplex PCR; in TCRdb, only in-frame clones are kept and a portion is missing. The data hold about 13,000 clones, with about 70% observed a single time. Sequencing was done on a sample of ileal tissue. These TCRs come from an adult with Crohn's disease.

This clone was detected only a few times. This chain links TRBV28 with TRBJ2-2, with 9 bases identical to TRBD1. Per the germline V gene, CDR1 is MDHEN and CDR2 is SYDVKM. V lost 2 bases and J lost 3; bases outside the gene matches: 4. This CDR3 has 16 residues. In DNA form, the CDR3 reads TGTGCCAGCAGTTTAACTGGGACAGGGTACACCGGGGAGCTGTTTTTT. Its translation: CASSLTGTGYTGELFF.

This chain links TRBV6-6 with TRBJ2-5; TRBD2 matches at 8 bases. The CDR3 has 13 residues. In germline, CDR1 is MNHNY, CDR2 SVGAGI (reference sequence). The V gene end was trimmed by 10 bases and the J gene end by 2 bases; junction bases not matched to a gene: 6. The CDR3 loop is CATTRGGQETQYF. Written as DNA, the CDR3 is TGTGCCACCACCCGGGGGGGACAAGAGACCCAGTACTTC.

CDR3: CASSLRGGGTDTQYF. The CDR3 DNA follows: TGTGCCAGCAGCTTGCGGGGGGGCGGGACAGATACGCAGTATTTT. The chain recombines TRBV7-2 with TRBJ2-3, with 9 positions matching TRBD2. CDR3 size: 15 residues. Germline values: CDR1 SGHTA, CDR2 FQGNSA. Losses at the gene ends were 3 bases for V and 3 bases for J; bases not matched to a gene: 4.

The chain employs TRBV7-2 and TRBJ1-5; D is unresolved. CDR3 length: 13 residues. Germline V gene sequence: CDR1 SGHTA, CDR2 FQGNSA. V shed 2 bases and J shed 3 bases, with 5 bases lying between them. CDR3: CASSLRDNQPQHF. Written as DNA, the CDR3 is TGTGCCAGCAGCTTAAGGGACAATCAGCCCCAGCATTTT.

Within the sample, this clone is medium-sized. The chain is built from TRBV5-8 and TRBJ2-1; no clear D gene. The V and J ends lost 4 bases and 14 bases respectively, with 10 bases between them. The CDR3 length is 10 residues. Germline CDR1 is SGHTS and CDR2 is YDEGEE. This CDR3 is CASSRTQKFF. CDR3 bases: TGTGCCAGCAGCCGCACTCAAAAGTTCTTC.

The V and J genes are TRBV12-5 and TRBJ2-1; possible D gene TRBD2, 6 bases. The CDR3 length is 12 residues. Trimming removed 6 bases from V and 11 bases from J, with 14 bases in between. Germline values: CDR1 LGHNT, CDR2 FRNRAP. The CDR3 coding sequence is TGTGCTAGTGGCCCCTACGGGACTCAGCAGTTCTTC. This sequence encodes CASGPYGTQQFF.

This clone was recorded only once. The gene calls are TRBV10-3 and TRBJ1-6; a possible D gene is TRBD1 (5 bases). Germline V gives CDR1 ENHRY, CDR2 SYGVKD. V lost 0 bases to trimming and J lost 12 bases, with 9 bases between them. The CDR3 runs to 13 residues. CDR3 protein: CAISESLGEPLHF. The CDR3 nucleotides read TGTGCCATCAGTGAGTCATTAGGGGAACCCCTCCACTTT.

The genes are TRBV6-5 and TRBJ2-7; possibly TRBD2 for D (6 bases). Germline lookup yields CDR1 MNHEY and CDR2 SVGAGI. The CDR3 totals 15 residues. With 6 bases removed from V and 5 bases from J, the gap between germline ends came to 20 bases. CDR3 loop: CASRSGAGFVHEQYF. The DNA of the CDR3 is TGTGCCAGCAGATCGGGAGCAGGGTTCGTACACGAGCAGTACTTC.

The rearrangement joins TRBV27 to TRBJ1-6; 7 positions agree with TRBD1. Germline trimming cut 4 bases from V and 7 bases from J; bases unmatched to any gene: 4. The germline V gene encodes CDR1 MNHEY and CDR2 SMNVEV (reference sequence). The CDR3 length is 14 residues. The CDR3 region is CASSWDSLNSPLHF. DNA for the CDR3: TGTGCCAGCAGTTGGGACAGCCTCAATTCACCCCTCCACTTT.

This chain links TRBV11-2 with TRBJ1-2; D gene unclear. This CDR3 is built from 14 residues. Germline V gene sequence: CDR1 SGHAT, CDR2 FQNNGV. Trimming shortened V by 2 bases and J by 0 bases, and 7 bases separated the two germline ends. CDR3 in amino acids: CASSLSEANYGYTF. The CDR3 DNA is TGTGCCAGCAGCTTATCAGAGGCTAACTATGGCTACACCTTC.

The CDR3 loop reads CASSRRTETSGNTIYF. Here the CDR3 DNA reads TGCGCCAGCAGCCGCAGGACGGAAACCTCTGGAAACACCATATATTTT. The chain recombines TRBV4-1 with TRBJ1-3; D is uncertain. Per the germline V gene, CDR1 is MGHRA and CDR2 is YSYEKL. This CDR3 is built from 16 residues. Trimming took off 4 bases at V and 0 bases at J, with 13 bases between the two ends.

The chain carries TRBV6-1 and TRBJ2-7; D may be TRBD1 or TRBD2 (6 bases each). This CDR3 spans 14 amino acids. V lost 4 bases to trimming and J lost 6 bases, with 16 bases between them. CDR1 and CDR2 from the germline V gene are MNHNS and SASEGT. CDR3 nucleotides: TGTGCCAGCAGTGGAGTCGCACAGGGAGGCGAGCAGTACTTC. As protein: CASSGVAQGGEQYF.

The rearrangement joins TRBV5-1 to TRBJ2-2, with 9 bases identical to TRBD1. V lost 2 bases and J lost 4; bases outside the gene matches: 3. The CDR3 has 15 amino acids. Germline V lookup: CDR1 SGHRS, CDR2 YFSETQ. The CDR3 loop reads CASSFTGGGTGELFF. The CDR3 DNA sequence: TGCGCCAGCAGCTTTACAGGGGGCGGCACCGGGGAGCTGTTTTTT.

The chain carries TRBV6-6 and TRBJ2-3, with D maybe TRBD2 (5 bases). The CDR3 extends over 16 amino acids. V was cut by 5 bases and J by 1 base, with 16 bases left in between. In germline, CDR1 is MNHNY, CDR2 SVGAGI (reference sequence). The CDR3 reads CASSPGISLRTDTQYF. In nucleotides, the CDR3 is TGTGCCAGCAGTCCCGGGATCTCCTTGCGCACAGATACGCAGTATTTT.

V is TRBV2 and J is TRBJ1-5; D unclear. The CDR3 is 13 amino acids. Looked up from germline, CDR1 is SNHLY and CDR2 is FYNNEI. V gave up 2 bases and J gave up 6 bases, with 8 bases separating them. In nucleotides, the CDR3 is TGTGCCAGCAGTGAACCCCTGATTCAGCCCCAGCATTTT. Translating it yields CASSEPLIQPQHF.

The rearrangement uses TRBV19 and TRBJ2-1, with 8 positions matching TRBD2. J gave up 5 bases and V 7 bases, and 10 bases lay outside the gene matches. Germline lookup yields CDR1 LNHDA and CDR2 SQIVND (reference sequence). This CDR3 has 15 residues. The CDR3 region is CASNLGGLGNNEQFF. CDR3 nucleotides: TGTGCCAGTAACCTCGGGGGACTAGGGAACAATGAGCAGTTCTTC.

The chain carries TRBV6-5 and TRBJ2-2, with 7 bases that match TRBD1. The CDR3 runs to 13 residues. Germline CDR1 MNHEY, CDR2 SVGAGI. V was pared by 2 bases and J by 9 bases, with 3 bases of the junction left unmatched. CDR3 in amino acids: CASSYRDSRELFF. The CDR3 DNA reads TGTGCCAGCAGTTACCGGGACAGCCGGGAGCTGTTTTTT.

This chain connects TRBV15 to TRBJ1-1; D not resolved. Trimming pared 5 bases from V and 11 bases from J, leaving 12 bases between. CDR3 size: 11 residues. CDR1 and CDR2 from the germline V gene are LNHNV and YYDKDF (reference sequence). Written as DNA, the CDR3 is TGTGCCACCAGCGGGCCGGTGAACGCTTTCTTT. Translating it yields CATSGPVNAFF. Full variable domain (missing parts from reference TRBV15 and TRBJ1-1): DAMVIQNPRYQVTQFGKPVTLSCSQTLNHNVMYWYQQKSSQAPKLLFHYYDKDFNNEADTPDNFQSRRPNTSFCFLDIRSPGLGDTAMYLCATSGPVNAFFGQGTRLTVV.

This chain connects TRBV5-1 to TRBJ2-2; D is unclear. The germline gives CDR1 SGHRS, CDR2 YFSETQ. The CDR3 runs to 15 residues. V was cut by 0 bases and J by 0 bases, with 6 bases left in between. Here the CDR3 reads CASSLGGANTGELFF. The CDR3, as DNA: TGCGCCAGCAGCTTGGGAGGAGCGAACACCGGGGAGCTGTTTTTT.

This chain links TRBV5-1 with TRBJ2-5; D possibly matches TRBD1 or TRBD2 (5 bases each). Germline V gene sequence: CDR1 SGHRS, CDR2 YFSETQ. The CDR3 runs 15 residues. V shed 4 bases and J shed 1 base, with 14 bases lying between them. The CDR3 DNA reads TGCGCCAGCAGCCCAGGGTCGGGGCTCCAAGAGACCCAGTACTTC. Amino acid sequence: CASSPGSGLQETQYF.

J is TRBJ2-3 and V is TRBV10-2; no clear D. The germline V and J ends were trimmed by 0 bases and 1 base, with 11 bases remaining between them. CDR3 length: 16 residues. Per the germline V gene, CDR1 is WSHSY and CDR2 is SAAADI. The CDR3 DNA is TGCGCCAGCAGTGAGTCGAAAATTGGCGGCACAGATACGCAGTATTTT. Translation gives CASSESKIGGTDTQYF.

CDR3 sequence: CASSLDRGQPQHF. The CDR3 DNA sequence: TGTGCCAGCAGCTTAGACAGGGGCCAGCCCCAGCATTTT. The chain carries TRBV11-2 and TRBJ1-5, with D possibly being TRBD1 (6 bases). The CDR3 runs to 13 residues. CDR1 is SGHAT and CDR2 is FQNNGV in the germline V gene. The germline V and J ends were trimmed by 0 bases and 7 bases, with 7 bases remaining between them.

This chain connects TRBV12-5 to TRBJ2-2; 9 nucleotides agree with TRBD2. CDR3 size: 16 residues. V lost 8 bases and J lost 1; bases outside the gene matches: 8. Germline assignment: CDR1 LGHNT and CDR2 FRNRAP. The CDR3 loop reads CASPSRLAENTGELFF. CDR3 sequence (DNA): TGTGCTAGTCCTTCCAGACTAGCGGAGAACACCGGGGAGCTGTTTTTT.

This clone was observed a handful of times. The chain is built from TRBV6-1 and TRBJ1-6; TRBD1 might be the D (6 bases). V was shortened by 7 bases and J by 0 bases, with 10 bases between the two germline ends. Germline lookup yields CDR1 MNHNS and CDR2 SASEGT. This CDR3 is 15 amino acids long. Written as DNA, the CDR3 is TGTGCCAGCATCCAGGGGAGCTCCTATAATTCACCCCTCCACTTT. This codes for CASIQGSSYNSPLHF.

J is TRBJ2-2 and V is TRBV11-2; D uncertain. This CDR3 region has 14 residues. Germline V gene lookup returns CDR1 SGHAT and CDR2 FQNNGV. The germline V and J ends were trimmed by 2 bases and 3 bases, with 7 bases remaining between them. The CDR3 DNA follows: TGTGCCAGCAGCTTATTTTGGGACACCGGGGAGCTGTTTTTT. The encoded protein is CASSLFWDTGELFF.

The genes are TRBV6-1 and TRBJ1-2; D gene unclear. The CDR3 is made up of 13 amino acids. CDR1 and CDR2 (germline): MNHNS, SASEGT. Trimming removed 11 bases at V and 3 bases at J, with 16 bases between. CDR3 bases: TGTGCCTGCGTATCGAGGTGGGACTATGGCTACACCTTC. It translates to CACVSRWDYGYTF.

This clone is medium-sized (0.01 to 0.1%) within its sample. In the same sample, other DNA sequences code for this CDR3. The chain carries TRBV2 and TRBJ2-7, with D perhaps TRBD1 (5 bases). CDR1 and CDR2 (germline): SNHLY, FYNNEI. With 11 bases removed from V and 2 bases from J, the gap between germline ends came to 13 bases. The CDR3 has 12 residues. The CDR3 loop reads CASRGNPYEQYF. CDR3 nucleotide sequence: TGTGCCTCTAGGGGAAACCCCTACGAGCAGTACTTC.

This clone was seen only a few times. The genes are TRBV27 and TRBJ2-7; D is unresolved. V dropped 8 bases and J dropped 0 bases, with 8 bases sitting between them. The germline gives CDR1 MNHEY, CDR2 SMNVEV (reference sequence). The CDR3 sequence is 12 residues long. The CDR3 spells CASYSSSYEQYF. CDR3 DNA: TGTGCCAGCTACAGCAGCTCCTACGAGCAGTACTTC.

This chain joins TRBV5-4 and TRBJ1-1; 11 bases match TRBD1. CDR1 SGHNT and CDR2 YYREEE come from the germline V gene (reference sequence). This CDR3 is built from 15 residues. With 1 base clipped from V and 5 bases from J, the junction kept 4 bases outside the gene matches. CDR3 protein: CASSLWGQGGTEAFF. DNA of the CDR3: TGTGCCAGCAGCTTGTGGGGACAGGGGGGGACTGAAGCTTTCTTT.

CDR3 sequence reads: CASSPPTGGGGETQYF. CDR3 nucleotide sequence: TGTGCCAGCTCACCACCGACAGGGGGTGGCGGAGAGACCCAGTACTTC. V and J are TRBV18 and TRBJ2-5; 9 positions agree with TRBD1. Germline values: CDR1 KGHSH, CDR2 LQKENI. CDR3 length: 16 amino acids. V dropped 0 bases and J dropped 4; count of bases not matched to a gene: 6.

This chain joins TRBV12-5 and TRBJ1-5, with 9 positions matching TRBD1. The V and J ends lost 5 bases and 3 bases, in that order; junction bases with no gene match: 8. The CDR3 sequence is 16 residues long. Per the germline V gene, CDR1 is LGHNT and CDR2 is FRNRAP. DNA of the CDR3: TGTGCTAGTGGTCAGACAGGGGGTTTAAACAATCAGCCCCAGCATTTT. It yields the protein CASGQTGGLNNQPQHF.